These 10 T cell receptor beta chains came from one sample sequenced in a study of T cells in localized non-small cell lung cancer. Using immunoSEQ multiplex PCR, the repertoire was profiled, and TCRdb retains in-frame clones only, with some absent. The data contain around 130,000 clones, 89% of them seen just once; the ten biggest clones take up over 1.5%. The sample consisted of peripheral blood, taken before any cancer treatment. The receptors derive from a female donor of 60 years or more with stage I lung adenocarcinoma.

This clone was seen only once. CDR3 region: CASSLIGGGTGANVLTF. CDR3 DNA sequence: TGTGCCAGCAGCTTAATAGGGGGCGGAACTGGGGCCAACGTCCTGACTTTC. The chain combines TRBV7-3 with TRBJ2-6; 7 positions match TRBD1. CDR3 length: 17 residues. Germline V gene data show CDR1 as SGHTA and CDR2 as FQGTGA. After removal of 1 base from V and 2 bases from J, the junction contained 5 bases not matched to a gene.

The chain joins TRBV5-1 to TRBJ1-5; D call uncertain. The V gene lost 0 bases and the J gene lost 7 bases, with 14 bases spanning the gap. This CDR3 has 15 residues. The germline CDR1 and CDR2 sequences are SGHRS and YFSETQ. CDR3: CASSLGWGAQQPQHF. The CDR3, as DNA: TGCGCCAGCAGCTTGGGGTGGGGAGCGCAACAGCCCCAGCATTTT.

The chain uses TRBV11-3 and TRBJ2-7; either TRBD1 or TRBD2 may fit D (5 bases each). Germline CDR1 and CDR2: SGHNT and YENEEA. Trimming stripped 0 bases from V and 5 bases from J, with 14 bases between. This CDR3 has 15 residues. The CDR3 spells CASSLEGHSVHEQYF. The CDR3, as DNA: TGTGCCAGCAGCTTAGAGGGGCATAGCGTCCACGAGCAGTACTTC.

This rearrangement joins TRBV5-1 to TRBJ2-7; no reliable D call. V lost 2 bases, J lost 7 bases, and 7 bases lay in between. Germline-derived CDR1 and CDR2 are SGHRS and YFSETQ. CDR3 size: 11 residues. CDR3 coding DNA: TGCGCCAGCAGCTTATCAGTAGAGCAGTACTTC. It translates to CASSLSVEQYF.

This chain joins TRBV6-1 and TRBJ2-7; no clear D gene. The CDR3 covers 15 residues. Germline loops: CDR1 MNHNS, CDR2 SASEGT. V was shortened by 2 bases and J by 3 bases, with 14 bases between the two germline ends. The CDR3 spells CASSEFPGPSYEQYF. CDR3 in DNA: TGTGCCAGCAGTGAATTCCCCGGACCGAGCTACGAGCAGTACTTC.

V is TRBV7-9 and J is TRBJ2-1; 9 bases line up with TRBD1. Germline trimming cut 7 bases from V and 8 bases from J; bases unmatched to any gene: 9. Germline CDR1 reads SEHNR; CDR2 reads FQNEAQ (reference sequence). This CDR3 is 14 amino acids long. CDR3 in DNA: TGTGCCAGCAACCCATCAGGGACAGGGTATGAGCAGTTCTTC. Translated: CASNPSGTGYEQFF.

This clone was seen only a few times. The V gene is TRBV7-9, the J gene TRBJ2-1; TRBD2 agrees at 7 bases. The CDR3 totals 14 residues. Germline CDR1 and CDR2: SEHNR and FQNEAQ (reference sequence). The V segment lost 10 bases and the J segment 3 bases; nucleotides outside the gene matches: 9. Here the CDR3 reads CATMDREVYNEQFF. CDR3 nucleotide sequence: TGTGCCACCATGGACCGGGAGGTCTACAATGAGCAGTTCTTC.

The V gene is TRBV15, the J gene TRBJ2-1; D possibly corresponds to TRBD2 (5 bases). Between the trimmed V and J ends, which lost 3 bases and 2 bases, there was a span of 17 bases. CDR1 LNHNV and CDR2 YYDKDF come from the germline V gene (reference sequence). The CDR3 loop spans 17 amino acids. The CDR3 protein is CATSSPEEGLTYNEQFF. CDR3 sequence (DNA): TGTGCCACCAGCAGCCCCGAGGAAGGACTGACCTACAATGAGCAGTTCTTC. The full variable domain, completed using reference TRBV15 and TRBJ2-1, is DAMVIQNPRYQVTQFGKPVTLSCSQTLNHNVMYWYQQKSSQAPKLLFHYYDKDFNNEADTPDNFQSRRPNTSFCFLDIRSPGLGDTAMYLCATSSPEEGLTYNEQFFGPGTRLTVL.

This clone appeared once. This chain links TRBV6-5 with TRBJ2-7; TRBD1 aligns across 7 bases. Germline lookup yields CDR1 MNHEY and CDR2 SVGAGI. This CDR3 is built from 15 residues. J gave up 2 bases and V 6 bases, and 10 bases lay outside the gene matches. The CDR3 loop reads CASRPLPTGAYEQYF. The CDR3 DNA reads TGTGCCAGCAGACCCCTACCCACAGGGGCCTACGAGCAGTACTTC.

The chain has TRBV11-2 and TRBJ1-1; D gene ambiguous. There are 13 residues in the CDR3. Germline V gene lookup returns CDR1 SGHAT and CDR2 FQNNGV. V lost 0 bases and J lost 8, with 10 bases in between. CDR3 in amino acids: CASSLDQAAEAFF. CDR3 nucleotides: TGTGCCAGCAGCTTAGATCAGGCGGCCGAAGCTTTCTTT.